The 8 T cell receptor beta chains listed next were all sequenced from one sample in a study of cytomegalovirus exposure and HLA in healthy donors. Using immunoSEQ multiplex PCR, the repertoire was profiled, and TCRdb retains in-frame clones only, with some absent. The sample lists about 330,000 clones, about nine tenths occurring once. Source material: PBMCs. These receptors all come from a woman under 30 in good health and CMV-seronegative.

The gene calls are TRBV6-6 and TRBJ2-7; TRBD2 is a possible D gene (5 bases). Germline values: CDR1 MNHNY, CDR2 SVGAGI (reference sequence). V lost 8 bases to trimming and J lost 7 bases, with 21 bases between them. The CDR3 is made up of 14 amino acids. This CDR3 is CASRPPEASSEQYF. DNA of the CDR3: TGTGCCAGCCGCCCTCCGGAGGCCTCTTCGGAGCAGTACTTC.

This chain's CDR3 is CASSQDSPQELFF. DNA of the CDR3: TGTGCCAGCAGTCAAGACAGCCCTCAAGAGCTGTTTTTT. The V gene is TRBV28, the J gene TRBJ2-2; D is perhaps TRBD1 (5 bases). CDR1 is MDHEN, CDR2 SYDVKM, per germline. The CDR3 runs 13 residues. The ends were cut back, 5 bases at V and 11 bases at J, with 15 bases in the middle.

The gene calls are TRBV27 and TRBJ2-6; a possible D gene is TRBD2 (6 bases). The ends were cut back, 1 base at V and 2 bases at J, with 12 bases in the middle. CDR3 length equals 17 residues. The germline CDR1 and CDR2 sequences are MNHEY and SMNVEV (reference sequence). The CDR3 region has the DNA TGTGCCAGCAGTTTATTAGGCGGGGAGGCTGGGGCCAACGTCCTGACTTTC. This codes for CASSLLGGEAGANVLTF.

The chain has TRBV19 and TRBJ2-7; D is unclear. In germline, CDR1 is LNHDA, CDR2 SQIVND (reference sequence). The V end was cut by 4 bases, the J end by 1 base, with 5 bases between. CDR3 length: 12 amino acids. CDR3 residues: CASSSQSYEQYF. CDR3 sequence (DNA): TGTGCCAGTAGTAGCCAGTCCTACGAGCAGTACTTC. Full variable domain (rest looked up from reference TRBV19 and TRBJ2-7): DGGITQSPKYLFRKEGQNVTLSCEQNLNHDAMYWYRQDPGQGLRLIYYSQIVNDFQKGDIAEGYSVSREKKESFPLTVTSAQKNPTAFYLCASSSQSYEQYFGPGTRLTVT.

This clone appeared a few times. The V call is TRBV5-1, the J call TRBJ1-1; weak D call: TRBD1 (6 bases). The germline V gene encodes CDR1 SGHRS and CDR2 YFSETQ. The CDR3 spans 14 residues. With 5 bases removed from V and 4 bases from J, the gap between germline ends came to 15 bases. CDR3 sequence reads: CASSRKQGATEAFF. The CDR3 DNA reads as TGCGCCAGCAGTCGTAAACAGGGCGCCACTGAAGCTTTCTTT.

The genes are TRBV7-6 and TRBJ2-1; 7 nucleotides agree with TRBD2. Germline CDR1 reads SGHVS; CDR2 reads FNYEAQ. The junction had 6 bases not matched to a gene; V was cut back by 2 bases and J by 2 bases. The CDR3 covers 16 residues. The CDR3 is CASSLLSGAPYNEQFF. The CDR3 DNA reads TGTGCCAGCAGCTTATTGAGCGGGGCCCCCTACAATGAGCAGTTCTTC.

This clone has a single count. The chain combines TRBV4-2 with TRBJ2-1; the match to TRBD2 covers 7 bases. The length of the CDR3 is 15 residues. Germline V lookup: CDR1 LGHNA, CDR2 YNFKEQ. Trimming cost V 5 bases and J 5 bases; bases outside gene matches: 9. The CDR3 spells CASSSWVLADNEQFF. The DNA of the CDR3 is TGTGCCAGCAGCTCTTGGGTCCTAGCGGACAATGAGCAGTTCTTC.

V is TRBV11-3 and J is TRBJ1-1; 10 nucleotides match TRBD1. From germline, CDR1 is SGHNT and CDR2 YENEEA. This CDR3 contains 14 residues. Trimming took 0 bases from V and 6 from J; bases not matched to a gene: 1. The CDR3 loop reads CASSLDGTGAEAFF. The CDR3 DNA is TGTGCCAGCAGCTTAGATGGGACAGGGGCTGAAGCTTTCTTT.